One sample yielded the 14 T cell receptor beta chains listed below, sequenced in a study of blood T cell repertoires in COVID-19 (dated by TCRdb to the early 2020s). Receptor libraries were prepared by the immunoSEQ multiplex PCR assay. The table comes from immuneACCESS by way of TCRdb, which keeps in-frame sequences with V and J called. Part of the clones is missing from these tables; in studies checked, under half for an unresolved V gene and the rest for unknown reasons. Within this sample are about 67,000 clones, with more than 75% of them counted one time only. Together, the top ten hold under 6.5% of the sample. Sequencing used peripheral blood. These receptors originate from a man in his forties or fifties with active COVID-19.

V usage is TRBV14 and J usage is TRBJ1-2; 9 bases fit TRBD1. The CDR3 contains 14 residues. V lost 1 base to trimming and J lost 8 bases; unmatched junction nucleotides: 5. From germline, CDR1 is SGHDN and CDR2 FVKESK. In DNA form, the CDR3 reads TGTGCCAGCAGCCAAGTAAACAGGGGGCCGGGCTACACCTTC. Translated, it gives CASSQVNRGPGYTF.

This rearrangement joins TRBV3-1 (or the pseudogene TRBV3-2) to TRBJ2-1; 14 bases align to TRBD2. This CDR3 has 19 amino acids. CDR1 is LGHDT and CDR2 is YNNKEL in the germline V gene (reference sequence). J gave up 9 bases and V 4 bases, and 17 bases lay outside the gene matches. CDR3 in amino acids: CASSPQRSGTSGRTGEQFF. CDR3 in DNA: TGTGCCAGCAGCCCACAACGCTCCGGGACTAGCGGGAGAACTGGTGAGCAGTTCTTC.

The chain recombines TRBV27 with TRBJ2-2; the match to TRBD1 covers 8 bases. The CDR3 is 15 amino acids. Germline values: CDR1 MNHEY, CDR2 SMNVEV (reference sequence). Germline trimming cut 6 bases from V and 3 bases from J; bases unmatched to any gene: 6. CDR3 nucleotides: TGTGCCAGCAGAGCCAACAGGGGGGACACCGGGGAGCTGTTTTTT. Its protein is CASRANRGDTGELFF.

The chain couples TRBV20-1 to TRBJ1-5; TRBD1 is a possible D gene (6 bases). The CDR3 spans 15 residues. Trimming stripped 6 bases from V and 5 bases from J, with 20 bases between. CDR1 is DFQATT, CDR2 SNEGSKA, per germline (reference sequence). The CDR3 protein is CSASKKQGTHQPQHF. CDR3 coding DNA: TGCAGTGCAAGTAAGAAACAGGGCACCCATCAGCCCCAGCATTTT.

V gene TRBV9 combines with J gene TRBJ2-5, with D possibly TRBD2 on 5 matching bases. This CDR3 has 13 residues. The germline V gene has CDR1 SGDLS and CDR2 YYNGEE. V was trimmed by 3 bases and J by 5 bases, leaving 11 bases between them. CDR3 loop: CASSGGGWETQYF. The CDR3 region has the DNA TGTGCCAGCAGCGGTGGAGGTTGGGAGACCCAGTACTTC.

The chain couples TRBV6-5 to TRBJ1-1, with 9 nucleotides matching TRBD1. This CDR3 is 12 amino acids long. Germline V lookup: CDR1 MNHEY, CDR2 SVGAGI. V trimming: 6 bases; J trimming: 11 bases; junction bases outside the gene matches: 7. The CDR3 loop is CASRQGASWAFF. The CDR3 DNA reads as TGTGCCAGCAGACAGGGGGCGAGTTGGGCTTTCTTT.

This chain uses TRBV11-3 with TRBJ2-1; 10 bases match TRBD2. CDR3 length: 15 amino acids. Germline assignment: CDR1 SGHNT and CDR2 YENEEA. V gave up 1 base and J gave up 8 bases; unmatched junction bases: 5. CDR3 nucleotide sequence: TGTGCCAGCAGCTTAGGACTAGCGGGCCTCGATGAGCAGTTCTTC. Encoded protein: CASSLGLAGLDEQFF.

CDR3 amino acids: CSASRVSTDTQYF. The CDR3 nucleotides read TGCAGTGCCAGTCGGGTTAGCACAGATACGCAGTATTTT. The rearrangement joins TRBV20-1 to TRBJ2-3, with unresolved D. Between the trimmed V and J ends, which lost 6 bases and 0 bases, there was a span of 10 bases. The CDR3 contains 13 residues. In germline, CDR1 is DFQATT, CDR2 SNEGSKA (reference sequence).

The rearrangement uses TRBV5-4 and TRBJ2-5; 9 positions match TRBD2. CDR1 and CDR2 from the germline V gene are SGHNT and YYREEE (reference sequence). CDR3 length equals 15 residues. Unmatched junction bases numbered 3, after V lost 1 base and J lost 2 bases. The CDR3: CASSLRLAGQETQYF. The CDR3 coding sequence is TGTGCCAGCAGCTTGAGGCTAGCGGGACAAGAGACCCAGTACTTC.

This clone has more than one count but fewer than ten. The J gene is TRBJ1-5, the V gene TRBV5-8; D ambiguous. V dropped 0 bases and J dropped 0 bases, with 7 bases sitting between them. This CDR3 contains 15 residues. Germline CDR1 is SGHTS and CDR2 is YDEGEE. The CDR3 here is CASSLDGHSNQPQHF. The DNA of the CDR3 is TGTGCCAGCAGCTTGGACGGTCATAGCAATCAGCCCCAGCATTTT.

The chain employs TRBV9 and TRBJ1-1; D is unresolved. The CDR3 runs to 13 residues. Germline CDR1 SGDLS, CDR2 YYNGEE. V was clipped by 4 bases and J by 1 base, with 8 bases between them. The DNA for the CDR3 is TGTGCCAGCAGCAGCGGAACGAACACTGAAGCTTTCTTT. Its protein is CASSSGTNTEAFF. Drawing the rest from reference TRBV9 and TRBJ1-1, the complete variable domain is DSGVTQTPKHLITATGQRVTLRCSPRSGDLSVYWYQQSLDQGLQFLIQYYNGEERAKGNILERFSAQQFPDLHSELNLSSLELGDSALYFCASSSGTNTEAFFGQGTRLTVV.

This chain uses TRBV7-9 with TRBJ2-7; tentatively, D is TRBD2 (6 bases). V was shortened by 2 bases and J by 1 base, with 15 bases between the two germline ends. CDR3 length: 16 residues. The germline V gene encodes CDR1 SEHNR and CDR2 FQNEAQ (reference sequence). CDR3 sequence: CASSLSTAGGSYEQYF. CDR3 nucleotides: TGTGCCAGCAGCTTAAGTACGGCCGGGGGATCCTACGAGCAGTACTTC. Complete variable domain (other parts from reference TRBV7-9 and TRBJ2-7): DTGVSQNPRHKITKRGQNVTFRCDPISEHNRLYWYRQTLGQGPEFLTYFQNEAQLEKSRLLSDRFSAERPKGSFSTLEIQRTEQGDSAMYLCASSLSTAGGSYEQYFGPGTRLTVT.

The chain recombines TRBV11-3 with TRBJ2-7; D remains ambiguous. V lost 3 bases and J 0 bases, leaving 6 bases between the germline ends. This CDR3 contains 13 residues. The germline gives CDR1 SGHNT, CDR2 YENEEA. The CDR3: CASSLSSSYEQYF. The DNA for the CDR3 is TGTGCCAGCAGCTTGAGTAGCTCCTACGAGCAGTACTTC. Full variable domain (outside the CDR3, taken from reference TRBV11-3 and TRBJ2-7): EAGVVQSPRYKIIEKKQPVAFWCNPISGHNTLYWYLQNLGQGPELLIRYENEEAVDDSQLPKDRFSAERLKGVDSTLKIQPAELGDSAVYLCASSLSSSYEQYFGPGTRLTVT.

The chain recombines TRBV5-1 with TRBJ2-1; 13 bases line up with TRBD2. The germline CDR1 and CDR2 sequences are SGHRS and YFSETQ. This CDR3 comprises 14 residues. Trimming removed 7 bases from V and 8 bases from J; junction bases left unmatched: 6. In nucleotides, the CDR3 is TGCGCCAGCGGACTAGCGGGAGTCGGGGATGAGCAGTTCTTC. It codes for CASGLAGVGDEQFF.